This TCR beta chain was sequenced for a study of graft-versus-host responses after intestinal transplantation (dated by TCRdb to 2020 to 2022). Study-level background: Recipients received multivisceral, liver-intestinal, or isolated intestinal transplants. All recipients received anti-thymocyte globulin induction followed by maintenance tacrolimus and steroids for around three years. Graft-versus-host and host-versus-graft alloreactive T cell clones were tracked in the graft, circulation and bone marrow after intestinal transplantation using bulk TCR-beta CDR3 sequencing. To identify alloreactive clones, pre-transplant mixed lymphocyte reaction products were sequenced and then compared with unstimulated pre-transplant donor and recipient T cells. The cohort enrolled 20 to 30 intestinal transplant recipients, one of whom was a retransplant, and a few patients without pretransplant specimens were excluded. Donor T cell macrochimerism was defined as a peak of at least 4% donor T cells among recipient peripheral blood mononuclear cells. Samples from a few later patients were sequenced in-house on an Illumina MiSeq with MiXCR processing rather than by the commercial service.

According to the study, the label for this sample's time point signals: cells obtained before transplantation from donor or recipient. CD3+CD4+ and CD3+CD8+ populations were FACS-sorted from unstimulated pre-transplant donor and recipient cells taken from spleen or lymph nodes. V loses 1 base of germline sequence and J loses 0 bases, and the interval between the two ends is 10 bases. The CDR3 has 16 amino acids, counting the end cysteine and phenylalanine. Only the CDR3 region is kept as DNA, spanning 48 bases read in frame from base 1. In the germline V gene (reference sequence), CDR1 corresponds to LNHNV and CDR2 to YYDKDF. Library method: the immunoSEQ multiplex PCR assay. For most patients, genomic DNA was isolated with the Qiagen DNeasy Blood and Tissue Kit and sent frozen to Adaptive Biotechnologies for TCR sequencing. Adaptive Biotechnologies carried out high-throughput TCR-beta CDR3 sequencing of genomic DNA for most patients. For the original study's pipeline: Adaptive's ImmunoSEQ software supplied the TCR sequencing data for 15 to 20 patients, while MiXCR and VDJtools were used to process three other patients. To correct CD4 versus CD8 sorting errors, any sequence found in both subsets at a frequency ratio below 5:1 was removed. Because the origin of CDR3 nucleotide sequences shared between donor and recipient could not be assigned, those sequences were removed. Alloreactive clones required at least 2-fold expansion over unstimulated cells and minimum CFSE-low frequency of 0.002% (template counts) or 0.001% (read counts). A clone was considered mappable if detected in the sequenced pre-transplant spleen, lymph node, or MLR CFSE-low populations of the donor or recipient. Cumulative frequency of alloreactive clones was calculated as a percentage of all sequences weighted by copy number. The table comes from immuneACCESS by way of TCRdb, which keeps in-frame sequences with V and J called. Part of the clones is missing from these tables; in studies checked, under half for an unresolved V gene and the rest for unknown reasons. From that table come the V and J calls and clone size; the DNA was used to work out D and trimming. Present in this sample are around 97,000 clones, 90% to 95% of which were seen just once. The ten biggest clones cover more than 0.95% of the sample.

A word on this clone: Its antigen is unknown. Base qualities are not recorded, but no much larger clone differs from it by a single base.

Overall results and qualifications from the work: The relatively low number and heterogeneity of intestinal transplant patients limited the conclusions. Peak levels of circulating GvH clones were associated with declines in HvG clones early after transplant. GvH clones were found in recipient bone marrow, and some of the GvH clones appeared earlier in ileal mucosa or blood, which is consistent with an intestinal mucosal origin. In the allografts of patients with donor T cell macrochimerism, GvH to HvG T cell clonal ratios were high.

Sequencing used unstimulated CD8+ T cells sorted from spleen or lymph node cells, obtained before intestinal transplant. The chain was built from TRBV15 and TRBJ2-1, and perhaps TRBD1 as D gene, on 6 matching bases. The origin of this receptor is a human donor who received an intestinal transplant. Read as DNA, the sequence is TGTGCCACCAGCAGAGGCATAGGGGGCTCCTACAATGAGCAGTTCTTC. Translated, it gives CATSRGIGGSYNEQFF.